This T cell receptor (beta chain) was sequenced for a study of shared T cell receptors in the human thymus. Points on this clone: At one boundary the junction diverges from the germline segment, which might be a read error. The same CDR3 is also encoded by other DNA sequences in this sample.

The length of the CDR3 is 17 residues. Germline CDR1 reads SGHRS; CDR2 reads YFSETQ. Assay used: immunoSEQ multiplex PCR; TCRdb lists only in-frame clones, some missing. Of over 650,000 clones listed, approximately 89% are singletons. This sample was also put to use in a study of human thymus T cells. From that study: Corrective surgery for congenital heart defects was being performed on the healthy Finnish infants who served as donors. During corrective heart surgery, resections were taken, and the thymus tissue came from them. V and J genes seemed to be used with bias in thymic and blood repertoires. Related studies noted strongly shared thymic repertoires across unrelated people.

This receptor was obtained from a boy younger than two with a congenital heart defect. V gene TRBV5-1 combines with J gene TRBJ1-6, with a weak D call TRBD1 (5 bases). Sequencing used thymocytes. CDR3 DNA sequence: TGCGCCAGCAGCTTGGTATATCAGGGAAGGAACAATTCCCCCCTCCACTTT. This gives the protein CASSLVYQGRNNSPLHF.